One and the same sample provided the 18 T cell receptor beta chains below, sequenced in a study of identical twins. TCRdb re-analysed the 5' RACE reads in MiXCR, keeping a single row per CDR3 protein. The data show 420,000 or so distinct CDR3 sequences, less than 20% seen once. Sequencing was performed on naive T cells sorted from blood. These receptors originate from a man in his forties or fifties in good health.

This clonotype was counted many times. The chain recombines TRBV12-3 or TRBV12-4 with TRBJ1-2; possible D gene TRBD1, 6 bases. CDR3 length: 11 amino acids. V shed 6 bases and J shed 8 bases, with 10 bases lying between them. The CDR3 loop is CASSSGVGYTF. The CDR3 coding sequence is TGTGCCAGCAGCTCAGGGGTCGGCTACACCTTC.

A few counts support this clonotype. V is TRBV5-6 and J is TRBJ2-7, with D maybe TRBD1 (6 bases). This CDR3 is 14 amino acids long. Trimming cost V 2 bases and J 3 bases, with 12 bases left between them. Germline CDR1 is SGHDT and CDR2 is YYEEEE. This chain's CDR3 is CASSLGGRFYEQYF. Here the CDR3 DNA reads TGTGCCAGCAGCTTAGGGGGAAGGTTCTACGAGCAGTACTTC.

This chain links TRBV29-1 with TRBJ2-7, with 9 bases lining up with TRBD1. CDR1 and CDR2 (germline): SQVTM, ANQGSEA. Losses at the gene ends were 0 bases for V and 3 bases for J; bases not matched to a gene: 6. The CDR3 length is 15 residues. CDR3 nucleotides: TGCAGCGTTGAAGACCCTCGACAGGGGGTCTACGAGCAGTACTTC. This translates into CSVEDPRQGVYEQYF.

Many counts were recorded for this clonotype. The chain recombines TRBV4-3 with TRBJ2-4; D call uncertain. Trimming removed 4 bases at V and 0 bases at J, with 10 bases between. In germline, CDR1 is LGHNA, CDR2 YSLEER. The CDR3 is 15 residues long. CDR3 residues: CASSLDSKAKNIQYF. The CDR3 DNA reads TGCGCCAGCAGCCTAGATAGTAAAGCCAAAAACATTCAGTACTTC.

This clonotype was counted at least ten times. This chain joins TRBV7-2 and TRBJ2-1; D unresolved. This CDR3 has 13 amino acids. The V end was cut by 1 base, the J end by 4 bases, with 5 bases between. Germline-derived CDR1 and CDR2 are SGHTA and FQGNSA. As DNA, the CDR3 is TGTGCCAGCAGCTTAGACTTGTACAATGAGCAGTTCTTC. This translates into CASSLDLYNEQFF. The full variable domain, rest sourced from reference TRBV7-2 and TRBJ2-1, is GAGVSQSPSNKVTEKGKDVELRCDPISGHTALYWYRQSLGQGLEFLIYFQGNSAPDKSGLPSDRFSAERTGGSVSTLTIQRTQQEDSAVYLCASSLDLYNEQFFGPGTRLTVL.

This clonotype was observed at least ten times. The chain combines TRBV6-2 or TRBV6-3 with TRBJ1-3, with D perhaps matching TRBD1 (5 bases). The CDR3 consists of 15 residues. V shed 5 bases and J shed 0 bases, with 11 bases lying between them. Germline CDR1 and CDR2: MNHEY and SVGEGT. The chain's CDR3 is CASSQGRSSGNTIYF. DNA for the CDR3: TGTGCCAGCAGTCAGGGTAGGAGCTCTGGAAACACCATATATTTT.

The CDR3 DNA is TGCAGCGTTGAAGATCCGGCGGGGCTTGAAGCTTTCTTT. It translates to CSVEDPAGLEAFF. The chain is built from TRBV29-1 and TRBJ1-1, with D perhaps matching TRBD1 (5 bases). The CDR3 loop spans 13 amino acids. The germline CDR1 and CDR2 sequences are SQVTM and ANQGSEA. With 0 bases removed from V and 7 bases from J, the gap between germline ends came to 12 bases.

The gene calls are TRBV2 and TRBJ2-5, with D tentatively TRBD2 (5 bases). Per germline, CDR1 SNHLY and CDR2 FYNNEI. The CDR3 has 12 amino acids. V lost 7 bases to trimming and J lost 0 bases, with 6 bases between them. The chain's CDR3 is CASTGDQETQYF. The CDR3 DNA follows: TGTGCCAGCACCGGGGACCAAGAGACCCAGTACTTC.

The chain joins TRBV12-3 or TRBV12-4 to TRBJ2-3, with D perhaps TRBD1 or TRBD2 (6 bases each). The V end lost 4 bases, the J end lost 2 bases, and 13 bases lay between the germline ends. The CDR3 contains 15 residues. CDR3 nucleotides: TGTGCCAGCAGTTCCGGGGGCCACTCCACAGATACGCAGTATTTT. Translating gives CASSSGGHSTDTQYF.

This clonotype came up many times. The rearrangement joins TRBV6-5 to TRBJ1-6, with D perhaps TRBD1 (6 bases). V lost 3 bases to trimming and J lost 6 bases, with 21 bases between them. The V gene's germline CDR1 is MNHEY and CDR2 SVGAGI. This CDR3 has 18 amino acids. The CDR3 DNA follows: TGTGCCAGCAGTTATTACCGGGCGCACGGGACAACTAATTCACCCCTCCACTTT. It yields the protein CASSYYRAHGTTNSPLHF.

This clonotype showed up many times. The chain recombines TRBV7-9 with TRBJ2-4; D could derive from TRBD1 or TRBD2 (5 bases each). CDR3 length: 14 residues. V lost 6 bases and J lost 5, with 14 bases in between. The germline V gene encodes CDR1 SEHNR and CDR2 FQNEAQ (reference sequence). The CDR3 DNA sequence: TGTGCCAGCAGTTTGACTACCAGGGAAAACATTCAGTACTTC. Translating gives CASSLTTRENIQYF.

V gene TRBV6-1 combines with J gene TRBJ1-1; no clear D. This CDR3 is 13 amino acids long. Trimming removed 8 bases at V and 1 base at J, with 11 bases between. Per the germline V gene, CDR1 is MNHNS and CDR2 is SASEGT. The CDR3 sequence: CASGNNENTEAFF. CDR3 DNA: TGTGCCAGCGGAAACAACGAGAACACTGAAGCTTTCTTT.

As to this clonotype: The junction does not match germline at one end; this may be a read error. The V call is TRBV20-1, the J call TRBJ1-5; D might be TRBD1 (6 bases). CDR1 is DFQATT, CDR2 SNEGSKA, per germline (reference sequence). The CDR3 has 15 residues. Here the CDR3 DNA reads TGCAGTGCTAGAGGGGGGGGGCGATTCAATCGGCCCCAGCATTTT. The encoded protein is CSARGGGRFNRPQHF.

In its sample, this clonotype was seen many times. This chain connects TRBV5-1 to TRBJ1-4; D remains unclear. Per germline, CDR1 SGHRS and CDR2 YFSETQ. The CDR3 is 14 residues long. Trimming stripped 0 bases from V and 10 bases from J, with 13 bases between. The CDR3 bases are TGCGCCAGCAGCTTGGATCCACGAGGAGGAAAACTGTTTTTT. Translated, it gives CASSLDPRGGKLFF.

This clonotype came up many times. The chain recombines TRBV6-5 with TRBJ2-5; tentatively, D is TRBD1 (6 bases). The V end lost 0 bases, the J end lost 2 bases, and 13 bases lay between the germline ends. There are 16 residues in the CDR3. The germline CDR1 and CDR2 sequences are MNHEY and SVGAGI. CDR3 region: CASSYSARTAQETQYF. CDR3 nucleotides: TGTGCCAGCAGTTACTCGGCCCGGACAGCACAAGAGACCCAGTACTTC.

This clonotype was counted ten times or more. The CDR3 here is CSAMHGKLSAREQFF. CDR3 nucleotides: TGCAGTGCTATGCACGGGAAACTCTCGGCGAGGGAGCAGTTCTTC. J is TRBJ2-1 and V is TRBV20-1; the D gene is possibly TRBD2 (5 bases). Germline V gene sequence: CDR1 DFQATT, CDR2 SNEGSKA (reference sequence). This CDR3 has 15 amino acids. V was trimmed by 4 bases and J by 10 bases, leaving 23 bases between them.

The chain links TRBV5-6 to TRBJ2-5, with 15 bases lining up with TRBD2. Trimming removed 4 bases from V and 5 bases from J; junction bases left unmatched: 6. This CDR3 contains 16 residues. Germline CDR1 is SGHDT and CDR2 is YYEEEE. As DNA, the CDR3 is TGTGCCAGCAGCCTACGGACTAGCGGGAGGGCGGAGACCCAGTACTTC. It encodes CASSLRTSGRAETQYF.

In its sample, this clonotype was seen many times. V gene TRBV25-1 combines with J gene TRBJ2-3; D is perhaps TRBD2 (5 bases). The CDR3 spans 15 residues. Germline assignment: CDR1 MGHDK and CDR2 SYGVNS. Deletions cut 4 bases from V and 4 bases from J, with 15 bases between. CDR3 residues: CASSGVSTRSDTQYF. The CDR3 nucleotides read TGTGCCAGCAGTGGAGTTTCAACTAGATCAGATACGCAGTATTTT.